Sequencing of this T cell receptor beta chain was carried out in a study of vaccination and CD4 T cells after COVID-19. Oncomine TCR Beta short-read sequencing was applied to DNA from cultured CD4+ T cells. Each CDR3 protein is one row after TCRdb ran MiXCR on the PCR reads. Counted here are about 12,000 distinct CDR3 sequences, around two thirds occurring once; the ten biggest clones make up roughly 12%. The CDR3 loop spans 13 amino acids. The V segment lost 8 bases and the J segment 8 bases; nucleotides outside the gene matches: 11. Looked up from germline, CDR1 is SGHTS and CDR2 is YDEGEE. This sample's treatment: approximately 11-day PBMC culture with coronavirus spike peptide pools or control peptides (ViraFEST assay). Each well held around 2 million PBMCs in IL-2 (10 IU/ml) medium with roughly 9.7 ug/ml peptide pools. Negative selection isolated the CD4+ T cells once the cells had been cultured for over 9 days.

Details on this clonotype: Its antigen remains unidentified.

This sequence originates from a human donor who had recovered from COVID-19. This chain links TRBV5-8 with TRBJ2-7, with 9 positions matching TRBD1. Specimen: CD4+ T cells from blood, cultured in vitro. The CDR3 is CASPWDRVTQQYF. The CDR3 DNA reads as TGTGCCAGTCCCTGGGACAGGGTGACACAGCAGTACTTC.